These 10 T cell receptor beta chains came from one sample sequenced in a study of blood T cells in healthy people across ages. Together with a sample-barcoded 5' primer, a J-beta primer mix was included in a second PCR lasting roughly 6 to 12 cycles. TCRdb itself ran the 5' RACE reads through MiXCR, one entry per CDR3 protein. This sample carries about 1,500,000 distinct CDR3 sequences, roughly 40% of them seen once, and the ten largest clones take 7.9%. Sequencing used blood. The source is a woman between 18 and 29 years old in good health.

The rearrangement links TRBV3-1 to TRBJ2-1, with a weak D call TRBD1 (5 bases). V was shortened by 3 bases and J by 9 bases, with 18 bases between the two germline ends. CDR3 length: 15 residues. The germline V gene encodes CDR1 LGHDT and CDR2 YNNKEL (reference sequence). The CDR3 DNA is TGTGCCAGCAGCCAGGAGCAGGGTTTAGGGGCTGAGCAGTTCTTC. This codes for CASSQEQGLGAEQFF.

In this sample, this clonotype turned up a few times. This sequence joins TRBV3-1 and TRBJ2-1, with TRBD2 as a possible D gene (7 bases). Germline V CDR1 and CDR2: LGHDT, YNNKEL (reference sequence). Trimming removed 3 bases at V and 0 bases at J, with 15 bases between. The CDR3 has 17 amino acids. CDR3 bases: TGTGCCAGCAGCCAGAAGAAGGGGGGGGACTCCTACAATGAGCAGTTCTTC. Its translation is CASSQKKGGDSYNEQFF.

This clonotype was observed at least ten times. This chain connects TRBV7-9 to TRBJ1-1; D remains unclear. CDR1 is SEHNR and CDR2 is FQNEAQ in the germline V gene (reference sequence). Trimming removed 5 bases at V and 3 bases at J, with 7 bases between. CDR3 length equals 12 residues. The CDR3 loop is CASSRGYTEAFF. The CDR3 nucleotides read TGTGCCAGCAGCCGTGGATACACTGAAGCTTTCTTT.

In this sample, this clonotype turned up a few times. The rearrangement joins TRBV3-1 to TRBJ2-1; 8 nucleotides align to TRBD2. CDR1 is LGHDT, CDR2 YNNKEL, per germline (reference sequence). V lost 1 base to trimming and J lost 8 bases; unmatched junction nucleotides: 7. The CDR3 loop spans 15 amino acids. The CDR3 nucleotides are TGTGCCAGCAGCCAAGTATCCCTAGCGGGTGATGAGCAGTTCTTC. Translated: CASSQVSLAGDEQFF.

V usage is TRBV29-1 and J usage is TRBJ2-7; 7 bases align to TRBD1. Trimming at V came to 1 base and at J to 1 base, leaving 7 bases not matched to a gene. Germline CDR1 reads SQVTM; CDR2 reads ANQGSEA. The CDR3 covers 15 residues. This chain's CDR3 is CSVEVRDRTSYEQYF. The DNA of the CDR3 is TGCAGCGTTGAAGTCCGGGACAGAACTTCCTACGAGCAGTACTTC.

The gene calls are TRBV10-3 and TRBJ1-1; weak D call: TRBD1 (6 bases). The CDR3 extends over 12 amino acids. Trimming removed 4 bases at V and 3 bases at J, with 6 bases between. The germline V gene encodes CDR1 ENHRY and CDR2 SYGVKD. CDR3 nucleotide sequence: TGTGCCATCAGTGCAGGGGACACTGAAGCTTTCTTT. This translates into CAISAGDTEAFF.

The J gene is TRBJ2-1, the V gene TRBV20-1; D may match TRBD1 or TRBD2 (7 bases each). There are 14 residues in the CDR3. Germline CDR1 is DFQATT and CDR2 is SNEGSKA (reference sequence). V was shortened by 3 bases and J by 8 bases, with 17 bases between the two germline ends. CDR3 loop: CSARAGGGEYEQFF. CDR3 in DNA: TGCAGTGCTAGGGCAGGGGGAGGGGAATATGAGCAGTTCTTC.

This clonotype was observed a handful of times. CDR3 DNA: TGTGCCAGCTCCGGGACTAGCAGGATCTACGAGCAGTACTTC. It codes for CASSGTSRIYEQYF. V usage is TRBV18 and J usage is TRBJ2-7, with 9 bases lining up with TRBD2. From germline, CDR1 is KGHSH and CDR2 LQKENI. V gave up 6 bases and J gave up 3 bases; unmatched junction bases: 6. CDR3 length equals 14 residues.

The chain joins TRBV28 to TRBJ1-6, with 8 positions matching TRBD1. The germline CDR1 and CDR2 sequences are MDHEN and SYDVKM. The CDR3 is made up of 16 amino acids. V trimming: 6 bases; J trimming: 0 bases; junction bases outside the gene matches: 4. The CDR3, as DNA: TGTGCCAGCAGGACAGGGGCGAACTCCTATAATTCACCCCTCCACTTT. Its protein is CASRTGANSYNSPLHF. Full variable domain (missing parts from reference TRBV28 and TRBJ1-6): DVKVTQSSRYLVKRTGEKVFLECVQDMDHENMFWYRQDPGLGLRLIYFSYDVKMKEKGDIPEGYSVSREKKERFSLILESASTNQTSMYLCASRTGANSYNSPLHFGNGTRLTVT.

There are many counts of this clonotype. DNA of the CDR3: TGTGCCATCAGGACCGGACTAGCGGGGGAGATGGTGGATGAGCAGTTCTTC. Translated: CAIRTGLAGEMVDEQFF. The V call is TRBV10-3, the J call TRBJ2-1, with 13 bases identical to TRBD2. Germline trimming cut 6 bases from V and 8 bases from J; bases unmatched to any gene: 13. This CDR3 contains 17 residues. CDR1 is ENHRY and CDR2 is SYGVKD in the germline V gene.